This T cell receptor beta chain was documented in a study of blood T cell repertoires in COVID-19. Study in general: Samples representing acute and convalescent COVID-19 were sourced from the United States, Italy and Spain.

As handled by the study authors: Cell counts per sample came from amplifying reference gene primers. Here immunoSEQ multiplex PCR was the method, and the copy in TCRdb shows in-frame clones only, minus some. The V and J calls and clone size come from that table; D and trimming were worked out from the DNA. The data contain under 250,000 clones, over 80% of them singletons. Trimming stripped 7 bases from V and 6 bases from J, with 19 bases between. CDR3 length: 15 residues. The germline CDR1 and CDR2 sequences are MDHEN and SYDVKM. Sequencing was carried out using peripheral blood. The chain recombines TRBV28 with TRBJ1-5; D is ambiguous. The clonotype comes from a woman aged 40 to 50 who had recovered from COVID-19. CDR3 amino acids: CASNLEGKLLQPQHF. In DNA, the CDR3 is TGTGCCAGCAACCTTGAGGGAAAACTGCTTCAGCCCCAGCATTTT.